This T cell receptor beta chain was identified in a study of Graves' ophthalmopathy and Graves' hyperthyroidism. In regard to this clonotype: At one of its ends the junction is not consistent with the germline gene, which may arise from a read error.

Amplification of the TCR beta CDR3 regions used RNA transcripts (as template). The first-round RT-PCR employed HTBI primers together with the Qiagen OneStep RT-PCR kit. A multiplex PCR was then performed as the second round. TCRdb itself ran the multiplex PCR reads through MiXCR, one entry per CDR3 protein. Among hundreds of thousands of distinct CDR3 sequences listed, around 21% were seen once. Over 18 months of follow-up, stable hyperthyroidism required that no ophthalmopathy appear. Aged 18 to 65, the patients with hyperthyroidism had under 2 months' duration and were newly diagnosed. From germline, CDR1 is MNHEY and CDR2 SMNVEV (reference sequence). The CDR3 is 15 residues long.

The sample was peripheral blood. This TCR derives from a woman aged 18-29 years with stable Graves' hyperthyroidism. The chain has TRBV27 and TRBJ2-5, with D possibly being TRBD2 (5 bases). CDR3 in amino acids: CASSATRIAGETQDF. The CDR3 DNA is TGTGCCAGCAGTGCCACCCGGATAGCCGGGGAGACCCAGGACTTC.